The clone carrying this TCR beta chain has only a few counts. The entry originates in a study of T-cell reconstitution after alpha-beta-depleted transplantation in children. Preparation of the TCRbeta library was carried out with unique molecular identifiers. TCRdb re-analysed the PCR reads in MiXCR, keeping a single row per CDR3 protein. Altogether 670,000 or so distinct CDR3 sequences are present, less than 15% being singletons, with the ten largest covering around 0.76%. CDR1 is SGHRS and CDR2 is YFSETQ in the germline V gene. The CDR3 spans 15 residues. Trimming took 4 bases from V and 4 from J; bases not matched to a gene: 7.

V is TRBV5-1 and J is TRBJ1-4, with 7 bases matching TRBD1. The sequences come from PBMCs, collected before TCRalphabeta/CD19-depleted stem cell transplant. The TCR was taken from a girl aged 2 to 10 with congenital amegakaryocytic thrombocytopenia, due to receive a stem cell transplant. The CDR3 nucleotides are TGCGCCAGCAGCCCGAGACAGGGACATAATGAAAAACTGTTTTTT. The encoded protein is CASSPRQGHNEKLFF.